A selection of T cell receptor beta chains follows, all from one sample in a study of cytomegalovirus exposure and HLA in healthy donors. Some clones are missing from TCRdb's copy, which holds only in-frame ones; the method was immunoSEQ multiplex PCR. The top ten hold around 3.1% of the sample, which has about 110,000 clones, about 85% seen once. Sequenced sample: PBMCs. These TCRs come from a woman under 30 in good health and CMV-seronegative. Each CDR3 is given with its conserved first and last residue. A D gene is named only where the DNA matches it firmly. Rows give clone size only sometimes, using once, few, many, or a class for an expanded clone.

d_call,clone_size,j_call,v_call,cdr3_nt,cdr3_aa
-,-,TRBJ1-3,TRBV7-2,TGTGCCAGCAGCTTAGCGCCAGGCCTCTCTGGAAACACCATATATTTT,CASSLAPGLSGNTIYF
-,-,TRBJ1-3,TRBV5-1,TGCGCCAGCAGCCACGGAGGGGGGGCGAGGGATGGAAACACCATATATTTT,CASSHGGGARDGNTIYF
-,-,TRBJ2-2,TRBV9,TGTGCCAGCAGCGTAGTGGAGGCGAACACCGGGGAGCTGTTTTTT,CASSVVEANTGELFF
-,-,TRBJ2-2,TRBV27,TGTGCCAGCCGTTCCCACGGGACTTCAGGATCCTTAGGGGAGCTGTTTTTT,CASRSHGTSGSLGELFF
TRBD1,-,TRBJ2-5,TRBV27,TGTGCCAGCAGTTTAAGATGGGACAGGGGGGAGGGGACCCAGTACTTC,CASSLRWDRGEGTQYF
TRBD2,-,TRBJ2-1,TRBV11-2,TGTGCCAGCAGCTTGGGACTAGCGGGGGGCTTTAATGAGCAGTTCTTC,CASSLGLAGGFNEQFF
-,-,TRBJ2-3,TRBV6-5,TGTGCCAGCAGTTACTCCTTGGCGGGGGCCACAGATACGCAGTATTTT,CASSYSLAGATDTQYF
-,once,TRBJ2-7,TRBV30,TGTGCCTGGAGTGATACCTACGAGCAGTACTTC,CAWSDTYEQYF
TRBD1,-,TRBJ1-3,TRBV28,TGTGCCAGCAGTTCAGGGGGCTACCCTGGAAACACCATATATTTT,CASSSGGYPGNTIYF
TRBD1,-,TRBJ2-2,TRBV10-3,TGTGCCATCCGGGCAGGGGGCAGCAGGGAGCTGTTTTTT,CAIRAGGSRELFF
TRBD1,-,TRBJ1-6,TRBV25-1,TGTGCCAGCAGTGAATTGGACAGGGATGCTTCACCCCTCCACTTT,CASSELDRDASPLHF
TRBD1,-,TRBJ1-6,TRBV30,TGTGCCTGGAGTCCGGGACAGACGAATTCACCCCTCCACTTT,CAWSPGQTNSPLHF
-,-,TRBJ1-2,TRBV2,TGTGCCAGCTTTAGCGCCCTAGGGGGCTACACCTTC,CASFSALGGYTF
-,-,TRBJ1-1,TRBV27,TGTGCCAGCAGTTTTTCTAAGACGGGAAACACTGAAGCTTTCTTT,CASSFSKTGNTEAFF
-,once,TRBJ1-2,TRBV18,TGTGCCAGCTCACCACCCTCTTCTAACTATGGCTACACCTTC,CASSPPSSNYGYTF
-,-,TRBJ2-7,TRBV18,TGTGCCAGCTCCTCGCCCGCGGGAACCAGCTCCTACGAGCAGTACTTC,CASSSPAGTSSYEQYF
-,-,TRBJ2-1,TRBV7-9,TGTGCCAGCAGCCACAAGGGCGGGGCCCAATACAATGAGCAGTTCTTC,CASSHKGGAQYNEQFF
-,-,TRBJ1-6,TRBV6-1,TGTGCCAGCAGTGAAGACAGACCCAATAATTCACCCCTCCACTTT,CASSEDRPNNSPLHF
-,-,TRBJ1-1,TRBV7-2,TGTGCCAGCAGCCCTGGGCCCTTGAACACTGAAGCTTTCTTT,CASSPGPLNTEAFF
TRBD1,-,TRBJ1-5,TRBV6-5,TGTGCCAGCAGTTCGGACAGGGGTGGGGATCAGCCCCAGCATTTT,CASSSDRGGDQPQHF
-,once,TRBJ2-7,TRBV28,TGTGCCAGCAGTTTAGGCGGTCCCTACGAGCAGTACTTC,CASSLGGPYEQYF
-,-,TRBJ1-5,TRBV28,TGTGCCAGCAGTTTCGTATACCTAGGGGGTGGGCAGCCCCAGCATTTT,CASSFVYLGGGQPQHF
-,-,TRBJ2-5,TRBV2,TGTGCCAGCAGTGAAAACGGGTACCAAGAGACCCAGTACTTC,CASSENGYQETQYF
TRBD2,few,TRBJ2-3,TRBV4-1,TGCGCCAGCAGCCAAGAGCGGGGGGGCCCAGATACGCAGTATTTT,CASSQERGGPDTQYF
-,-,TRBJ2-2,TRBV25-1,TGTGCCAGCAGTTTCGACTGGCTGAGGGCCGGGGAGCTGTTTTTT,CASSFDWLRAGELFF
-,-,TRBJ2-3,TRBV5-1,TGCGCCAGCAGCTTGGGTTGGGAGGATACGCAGTATTTT,CASSLGWEDTQYF
-,-,TRBJ1-6,TRBV6-1,TGTGCCAGCAGTGGTCCGACAGGACTCTATAATTCACCCCTCCACTTT,CASSGPTGLYNSPLHF
TRBD1,-,TRBJ2-7,TRBV4-1,TGCGCCAGCAGTAGAACAGGGGCCTCAGCCTACGAGCAGTACTTC,CASSRTGASAYEQYF
-,-,TRBJ1-2,TRBV6-5,TGTGCCAGCAGGGGCTTGCGGGCAAACTATGGCTACACCTTC,CASRGLRANYGYTF
-,-,TRBJ1-1,TRBV9,TGTGCCAGCAGCGTAGCTACGGGGGTGAACACTGAAGCTTTCTTT,CASSVATGVNTEAFF
TRBD2,-,TRBJ2-5,TRBV2,TGTGCCAGCAGTGCCGGGACTAGAGAGACCCAGTACTTC,CASSAGTRETQYF
TRBD1,-,TRBJ1-1,TRBV5-6,TGTGCCAGCAGCAGAGGGACAGGGAATTTGGAGAGCACTGAAGCTTTCTTT,CASSRGTGNLESTEAFF
TRBD1,-,TRBJ2-7,TRBV9,TGTGCCAGCAGCGCGACAGGGAGCTCCTACGAGCAGTACTTC,CASSATGSSYEQYF
-,-,TRBJ1-2,TRBV27,TGTGCCAGCAGTTTATCTGCAGGGCGCGGCTACACCTTC,CASSLSAGRGYTF
TRBD1,-,TRBJ1-5,TRBV28,TGTGCCAGCATCCAAGGGGGACAGGGCAATCAGCCCCAGCATTTT,CASIQGGQGNQPQHF
-,-,TRBJ1-4,TRBV28,TGTGCCAGCAGCGGCTATCGACAGGATAATGAAAAACTGTTTTTT,CASSGYRQDNEKLFF
-,-,TRBJ1-1,TRBV6-5,TGTGCCAGCAGTTACTCGGAGGGCACTGAAGCTTTCTTT,CASSYSEGTEAFF
-,-,TRBJ1-5,TRBV7-6,TGTGCCAGCAGCTCCGGGGTTTTGCAGCCCCAGCATTTT,CASSSGVLQPQHF
TRBD1,-,TRBJ2-7,TRBV27,TGTGCCAGCAGTTTATCGGGACAGGGGTCCCACGAGCAGTACTTC,CASSLSGQGSHEQYF
TRBD2,-,TRBJ2-1,TRBV11-2,TGTGCCAGCAGCGTTAGCGGGGGGGCCTCTCTAGCCTACAATGAGCAGTTCTTC,CASSVSGGASLAYNEQFF
-,-,TRBJ2-7,TRBV18,TGTGCCAGCTCACCACCTGTAAAAACAGTCGAGCAGTACTTC,CASSPPVKTVEQYF
TRBD2,-,TRBJ2-7,TRBV28,TGTGCCAGTACTAGCGGGGTCCCCTACGAGCAGTACTTC,CASTSGVPYEQYF
-,-,TRBJ2-1,TRBV27,TGTGCCAGCAGTACAGGGTACTACAATGAGCAGTTCTTC,CASSTGYYNEQFF
-,-,TRBJ2-7,TRBV7-2,TGTGCCAGCAGCTTAGTAAGTGGCACCACCACTAATGAGCAGTACTTC,CASSLVSGTTTNEQYF
TRBD2,-,TRBJ2-5,TRBV7-9,TGTGCCAGCAGCTTAGGAGGTAGCGGGGGACTCCAAGAGACCCAGTACTTC,CASSLGGSGGLQETQYF
-,-,TRBJ1-5,TRBV19,TGTGCCAGTAGTATAGATGCCACTACGTATAATCAGCCCCAGCATTTT,CASSIDATTYNQPQHF
-,-,TRBJ2-5,TRBV21-1,TGTGCCAGCGGTCGGGGCGGGGCCTCGGAGACCCAGTACTTC,CASGRGGASETQYF
TRBD1,-,TRBJ2-7,TRBV5-4,TGTGCCAGCAGCTTCCGCCTCCTAACAGGACAGGGCGAGGAGCAGTACTTC,CASSFRLLTGQGEEQYF
TRBD1,-,TRBJ1-5,TRBV4-1,TGCGCCAGCAGCCAAGCCGGGACAGGGATGAATCAGCCCCAGCATTTT,CASSQAGTGMNQPQHF
-,-,TRBJ2-5,TRBV29-1,TGCAGCGCTTTTCAAGGGGGAGAGACCCAGTACTTC,CSAFQGGETQYF
TRBD1,few,TRBJ1-5,TRBV19,TGTGCCAGTAGTGAGTCGGGGACAGGGACAAAGCCCCAGCATTTT,CASSESGTGTKPQHF
-,-,TRBJ2-2,TRBV11-2,TGTGCCAGCAGCCTCACCGGGACTGCGACCGGGGAGCTGTTTTTT,CASSLTGTATGELFF
-,-,TRBJ2-7,TRBV6-6,TGTGCCAGCAGCCGCGCGCAAGCCTCCTACGAGCAGTACTTC,CASSRAQASYEQYF